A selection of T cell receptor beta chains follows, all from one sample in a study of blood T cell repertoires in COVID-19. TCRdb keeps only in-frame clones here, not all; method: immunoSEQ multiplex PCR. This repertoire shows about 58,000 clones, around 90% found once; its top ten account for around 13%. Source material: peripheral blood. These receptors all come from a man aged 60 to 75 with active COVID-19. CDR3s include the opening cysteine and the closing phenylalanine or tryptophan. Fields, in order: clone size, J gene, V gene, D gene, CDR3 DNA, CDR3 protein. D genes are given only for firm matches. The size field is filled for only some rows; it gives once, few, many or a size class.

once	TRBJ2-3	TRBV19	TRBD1	TGTGCCAGTAGTTTCTCAGGGGGTACGCAGTATTTT	CASSFSGGTQYF
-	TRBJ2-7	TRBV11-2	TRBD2	TGTGCCAGCAGCTCTCTAAGCGGGAGGCCCTACGAGCAGTACTTC	CASSSLSGRPYEQYF
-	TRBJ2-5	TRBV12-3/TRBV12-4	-	TGTGCCAGCAGCCGGACATCCGAGGCCCAGTACTTC	CASSRTSEAQYF
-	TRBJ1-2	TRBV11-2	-	TGTGCCAGCAGCCGTTATCAGGTTGGCTACACCTTC	CASSRYQVGYTF
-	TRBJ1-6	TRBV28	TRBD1	TGTGCCAGCAGCCCAGCAGGGACAGGCGTTACTTCACCCCTCCACTTT	CASSPAGTGVTSPLHF
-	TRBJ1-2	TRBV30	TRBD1	TGTGCCTGGAGTGCTCTGACAGGGGGCTTGGGCTACACCTTC	CAWSALTGGLGYTF
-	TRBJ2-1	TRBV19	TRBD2	TGTGCCAGTAGTATAGGGACTAGCGGCCTCAATGAGCAGTTCTTC	CASSIGTSGLNEQFF
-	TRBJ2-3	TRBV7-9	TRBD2	TGTGCCAGCAGCGGCGGGAGCGGCAGCACAGATACGCAGTATTTT	CASSGGSGSTDTQYF
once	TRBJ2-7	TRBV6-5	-	TGTGCCAGCAGTTACTCCACCTCGGGCGAGCAGTACTTC	CASSYSTSGEQYF
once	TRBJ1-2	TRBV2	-	TGTGCCAGCAGTGAAGTAGGGGCTGGCTACACCTTC	CASSEVGAGYTF
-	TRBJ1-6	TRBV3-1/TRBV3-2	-	TGTGCCAGCAGCCAAGGGGGGCCCTTCGCCCTCCACTTT	CASSQGGPFALHF
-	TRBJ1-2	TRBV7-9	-	TGTGCCAGCAGCTTAGAATCCCGGGGCTACACCTTC	CASSLESRGYTF
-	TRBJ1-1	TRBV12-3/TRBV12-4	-	TGTGCCAGCAGTCTCAGGGGTGGGATCGAAGCTTTCTTT	CASSLRGGIEAFF
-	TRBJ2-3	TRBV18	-	TGTGCCAGCTCACCACCAGGAATAGCGAGCCTCACAGATACGCAGTATTTT	CASSPPGIASLTDTQYF
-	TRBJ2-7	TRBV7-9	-	TGTGCCAGCAGCTTAGACTTAGGCAGGGAAGTGGACGAGCAGTACTTC	CASSLDLGREVDEQYF
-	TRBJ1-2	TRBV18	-	TGTGCCAGCTCACCCGGCTTTGGGCTCGACAGGGGCTACACCTTC	CASSPGFGLDRGYTF
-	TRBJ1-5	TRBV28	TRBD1	TGTGCCAGCAGTTCGGACAGGCTAGGGAATCAGCCCCAGCATTTT	CASSSDRLGNQPQHF
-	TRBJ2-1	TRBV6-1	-	TGTGCCAGCAGTGAAGCAGGGCCAGGGAGGAATGAGCAGTTCTTC	CASSEAGPGRNEQFF
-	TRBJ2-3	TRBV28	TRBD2	TGTGCCAGCACCCCCCCGGCTAGCGGGAAAAGGGATACGCAGTATTTT	CASTPPASGKRDTQYF
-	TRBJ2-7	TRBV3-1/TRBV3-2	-	TGTGCCAGCAGCCAAGGGGAGGGGGGGCATTTTTCCTACGAGCAGTACTTC	CASSQGEGGHFSYEQYF
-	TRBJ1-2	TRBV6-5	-	TGTGCCAGCAGCAGCGGTGGCAGGCCTTCTGGCTACACCTTC	CASSSGGRPSGYTF
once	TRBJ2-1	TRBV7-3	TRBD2	TGTGCCAGCAGCTCTCCAGCCGGGACTAGCAGATACAATGAGCAGTTCTTC	CASSSPAGTSRYNEQFF
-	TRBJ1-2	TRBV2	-	TGTGCCAGCAGTAAAGGGAAAGGCAGGGTAAATGGCTACACCTTC	CASSKGKGRVNGYTF
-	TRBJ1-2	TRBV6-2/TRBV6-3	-	TGTGCCAGCAGTTACGGAGGTCGGGCCTATGGCTACACCTTC	CASSYGGRAYGYTF
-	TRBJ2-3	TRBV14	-	TGTGCCAGCAGCCGAGGTTGGGATACGCAGTATTTT	CASSRGWDTQYF
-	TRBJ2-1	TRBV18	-	TGTGCCAGCTCACCAGCTTCCAGCTACAATGAGCAGTTCTTC	CASSPASSYNEQFF
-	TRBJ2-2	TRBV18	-	TGTGCCAGCTCACCCCCTAACACCGGGGAGCTGTTTTTT	CASSPPNTGELFF
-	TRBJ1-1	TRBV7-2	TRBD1	TGTGCCAGCAGCTTCGACAGGGACACTGAAGCTTTCTTT	CASSFDRDTEAFF
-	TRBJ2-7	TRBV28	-	TGTGCCAGCAGTTTAGAAACATGGGAGGACGAGCAGTACTTC	CASSLETWEDEQYF
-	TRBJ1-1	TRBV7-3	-	TGTGCCAGCAGCGTAGGACAGACCGCCGGTGAAGCTTTCTTT	CASSVGQTAGEAFF
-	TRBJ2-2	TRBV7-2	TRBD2	TGTGCCAGCAGGGGCGGGCCTAGCGGGAGGAAAGGGGAGCTGTTTTTT	CASRGGPSGRKGELFF
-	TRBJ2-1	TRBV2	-	TGTGCCAGCAAGATTATAAGGGAGCGTGAGCAGTTCTTC	CASKIIREREQFF
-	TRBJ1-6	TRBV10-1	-	TGCGCCAGCAGTGAGAGGTCAACAGGGTTTTATTCACCCCTCCACTTT	CASSERSTGFYSPLHF
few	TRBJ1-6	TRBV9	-	TGTGCCAGCAGCGTAGCCAGGGGTCAAGGCACCCTCCACTTT	CASSVARGQGTLHF
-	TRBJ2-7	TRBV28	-	TGTGCCAGCAGTTTTCTCTACGAGCAGTACTTC	CASSFLYEQYF
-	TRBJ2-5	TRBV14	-	TGTGCCAGCAGCCAAGATGTAACAGGGTTTACGGAGACCCAGTACTTC	CASSQDVTGFTETQYF
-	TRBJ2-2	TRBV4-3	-	TGCGCCAGCAGCCAAGGCAGGGTTGCCTGGGAGCTGTTTTTT	CASSQGRVAWELFF
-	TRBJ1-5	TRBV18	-	TGTGCCAGCTCACCGCTCGGCGGGGCCAATCAGCCCCAGCATTTT	CASSPLGGANQPQHF
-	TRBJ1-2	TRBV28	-	TGTGCCAGCACCGTCGAGAGCTTCTATGGCTACACCTTC	CASTVESFYGYTF
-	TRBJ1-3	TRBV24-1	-	TGTGCCACCAGTGGACAGGACAGAAACACCATATATTTT	CATSGQDRNTIYF
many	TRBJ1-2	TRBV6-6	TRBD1	TGTGCCAGCAGTCGAAAAGGGGGACAGGGTGTAGGAGGCTACACCTTC	CASSRKGGQGVGGYTF
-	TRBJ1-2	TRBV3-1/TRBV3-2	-	TGTGCCAGCAGCGACAGTGGTGGCTACACCTTC	CASSDSGGYTF
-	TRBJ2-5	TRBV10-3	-	TGTGCCACCGAACGGGGGTACCAAGAGACCCAGTACTTC	CATERGYQETQYF
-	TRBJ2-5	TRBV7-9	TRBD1	TGTGCCAGCAGCTCCGGGACAGGTCAAGAGACCCAGTACTTC	CASSSGTGQETQYF
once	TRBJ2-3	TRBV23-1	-	TGCGCCAGCAGTCAATCACCCCTGGGGCCAGGGGTCACGCAGTATTTT	CASSQSPLGPGVTQYF
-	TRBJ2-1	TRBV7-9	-	TGTGCCAGCAGCTCCATGGTTCGGGAGCAGTTCTTC	CASSSMVREQFF
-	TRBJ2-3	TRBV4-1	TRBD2	TGCGCCAGCAAACGGGATAGCGGGAGTAGGACAGATACGCAGTATTTT	CASKRDSGSRTDTQYF
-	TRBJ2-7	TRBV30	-	TGTGCCTGGAACCCACAGGGCTACGAGCAGTACTTC	CAWNPQGYEQYF
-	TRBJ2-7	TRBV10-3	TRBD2	TGTGCCATCAGGACTAGCGGGGGGACCTACGAGCAGTACTTC	CAIRTSGGTYEQYF
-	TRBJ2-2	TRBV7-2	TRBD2	TGTGCCAGCAGGCCCCACGGGACTAGAGACACCGGGGAGCTGTTTTTT	CASRPHGTRDTGELFF
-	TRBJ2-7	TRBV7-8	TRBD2	TGTGCCAGCAGCCGACTAGCTTGGTACGAGCAGTACTTC	CASSRLAWYEQYF
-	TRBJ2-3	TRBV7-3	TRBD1	TGTGCCAGCAGCACCAGGGGGCTTGGCACAGATACGCAGTATTTT	CASSTRGLGTDTQYF
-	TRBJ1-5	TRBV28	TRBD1	TGTGCCAGCAACCTTGACAGGGGGAGTCAGCCCCAGCATTTT	CASNLDRGSQPQHF
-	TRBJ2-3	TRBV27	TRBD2	TGTGCCAGCAGAAAAACAGGGGTGCTAGCGGGAGGTCCACGCACAGATACGCAGTATTTT	CASRKTGVLAGGPRTDTQYF
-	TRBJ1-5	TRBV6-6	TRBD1	TGTGCCAGCAGTCCACAGGGGGGTGGCAATCAGCCCCAGCATTTT	CASSPQGGGNQPQHF
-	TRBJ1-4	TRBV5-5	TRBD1	TGTGCCAGCAGCCGAGATCCCCAGGGGGCGAGAACTAATGAAAAACTGTTTTTT	CASSRDPQGARTNEKLFF
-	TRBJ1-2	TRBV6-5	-	TGTGCCAGCAGTTTAGACCTCGGGTATGGCTACACCTTC	CASSLDLGYGYTF
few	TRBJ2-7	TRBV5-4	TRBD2	TGTGCCAGCAGCCCTAGCGGGAGGCCCCAATTCTCCTACGAGCAGTACTTC	CASSPSGRPQFSYEQYF